This TCR beta chain originates from a study of OX40 agonist ivuxolimab in advanced cancers. Background on the study: Patients in dose escalation had liver, melanoma, kidney or head and neck cancers.

Findings and limits, study-wide: At 0.1 to 3.0 mg/kg, clonal expansion of CD4+ and CD8+ blood T cells had occurred by week 6. More expanded clones were found, on average, in CD8+ than in CD4+ T cells.

As for this clone: What it recognizes is unknown.

Assay used: immunoSEQ multiplex PCR; TCRdb lists only in-frame clones, some missing. This table holds 62,000 or so clones, 70% to 90% found once. The germline CDR1 and CDR2 sequences are MNHNS and SASEGT. Trimming stripped 6 bases from V and 3 bases from J, with 12 bases between. The CDR3 totals 14 residues. J is TRBJ1-5 and V is TRBV6-1, with a possible D match to TRBD1 (6 bases). This sequence was found in an adult with an advanced solid tumor such as melanoma, head and neck, liver or kidney cancer. This specimen consisted of CD4+ or CD8+ T cells sorted from blood, obtained in a trial of the OX40 agonist ivuxolimab. CDR3 protein: CASRSDRFNQPQHF. CDR3 sequence (DNA): TGTGCCAGCAGATCGGACAGATTCAATCAGCCCCAGCATTTT.